This TCR beta chain is from a study of naive and memory T cell subsets (dated by TCRdb to the late 2010s). About the full investigation: An open-source, UMI-based TCR alpha and beta sequencing pipeline was applied to sorted naive and memory peripheral blood T cell subsets. The results of the functional CMV T cell responses matched the IgG serology results in every case. RNA was DNase-treated and reverse transcribed with TCR constant-region primers, mostly using SuperScript III.

General findings and caveats noted by the study authors: RNA-based TCR counts may be influenced by expression changes linked to T cell activation and differentiation. The abundance of TCRs followed a power law with an exponent that differed between naive and memory subsets yet stayed consistent across the three individuals. In both CD4 and CD8 cells, a rise in Gini index and a fall in Shannon and inverse Simpson diversity were observed from naive through CM, EM and EMRA. No ground truth was available to validate the repertoire findings for the naive and memory subsets. Each clonotype was defined as a single alpha or beta chain sequence rather than as a paired alpha/beta receptor. After error correction, only a single occurrence was seen for over 95% of naive TCR sequences, so much steeper abundance distributions were produced than in memory subsets.

With respect to this clonotype: Its cognate antigen has yet to be identified. A junction end diverges from the germline sequence, so it may reflect a read error.

From the second PCR step on, the TCR alpha and beta chain libraries were amplified in separate reactions. CMV status of each donor was established by measuring IFNgamma production from CD4+ T cells after fresh PBMCs were stimulated overnight with CMV viral lysate. CD4 T cells were positively selected with Miltenyi beads, followed by positive selection of CD8 T cells from the CD4-negative fraction. After staining for CD3, CD4, CD8, CD45RA, CD27 and a live/dead dye, cells were sorted on a BD Aria II into four subsets based on CD45RA and CD27. Three healthy volunteers provided blood, and the blood of each volunteer was split into CD4 and CD8 T cells and then into four differentiation subsets. Roughly 0.11 L of peripheral blood was collected from each donor, and PBMC were isolated by Ficoll-Paque PLUS density-gradient centrifugation. Sorted cells were lysed in RLT buffer, after which RNA was extracted using a Qiagen RNeasy kit and stored at -80 degrees C.

Receptors were amplified or captured by UMI-ligation and nested PCR. An equimolar mix of two oligonucleotides covering both TRBC1 and TRBC2 was used as the beta constant-region primer. T4 RNA ligase 1 ligated a single-stranded oligonucleotide carrying the SP2 primer and a 12-nucleotide UMI to the cDNA 3' end. Four rounds of PCR, combining the SP2 primer with nested alpha and beta constant-region primers, were used to amplify the ligated cDNA. Incubation of the ligation reaction lasted about 18-24 hours at 16 degrees C. To avoid over-amplification, PCR2 was usually performed as a SYBR Green qPCR and halted once a predetermined threshold was reached. Apart from the first purification, every purification step used Agencourt AMPure XP magnetic beads. Libraries were quantified by Qubit and checked on a TapeStation, with a main peak expected near 650 bp. Pooled libraries were sequenced on an Illumina MiSeq with v2 2x251 paired-end kits, typically giving roughly 0.95-2.1 million reads per sample. Libraries were pooled at about 4 nM per sample, and about 5-7% PhiX was added to improve cluster recognition. The original methods were these. V and J genes were assigned to Demultiplexor-processed FASTQ reads by Decombinator through tag matching, with a single base-pair mismatch being allowed. By using UMIs, Collapsinator corrected both sequencing errors and the frequency errors caused by PCR heterogeneity. CDR3Translator translated TCRs and extracted CDR3s from the conserved cysteine to the FGXG phenylalanine, flagging non-productive sequences. Repertoires were subsampled to equal numbers of UMI-defined TCRs before Gini, Shannon entropy and inverse Simpson indices were calculated. Within the linear range, a power law was fitted to clonotype abundance distributions using maximum likelihood. For one naive CD8 sample, the pipeline and MIGEC produced similar UMI counts, unique TCR numbers and clonal distributions. Repertoires were searched for some 7,000 CMV-associated CDR3 sequences compiled from VDJdb and a published dataset. The public reads were run again by TCRdb, first through fastp at Q25 and then through MiXCR, and only productive beta chains were kept. Each CDR3 protein appears once, grouped with its most common genes and DNA. The V and J calls and clone size come from TCRdb's table, not from the authors' own analysis. In all, the sample holds roughly 21,000 distinct CDR3 sequences, and 9.5% to 12% of those were seen once. In total, the top ten clones hold 15% to 20% of the sample.

The clonotype comes from a human donor in good health. Sequencing used central memory CD8+ T cells from blood. The sample's cell subset or site, from its label and the paper: central memory, CD45RA- CD27+.

The CDR3 reads CASNLGAGGGPDTQYF. The DNA reads TGTGCCAGCAACTTGGGAGCGGGAGGGGGTCCAGATACGCAGTATTTT. This sequence uses TRBV5-4 and TRBJ2-3; 10 of the junction bases match TRBD2. CDR1 SGHNT and CDR2 YYREEE were looked up in the germline V gene (reference sequence). Taken from cysteine to phenylalanine, the CDR3 has 16 residues. Just CDR3 DNA is preserved here, 48 bases in frame from base 1.